This T cell receptor beta chain was captured by sequencing in a study of cytotoxic CD8 clonotypes in ibrutinib-treated CLL (dated by TCRdb to about 2021). General notes on the study: The cohort was composed of about 10 relapsed/refractory and fewer than 16 treatment-naive patients; IGHV unmutated status was identified in 17 patients. Responses were partial in approximately 24 patients and complete in 2; after median 68 months follow-up, approximately 15 stayed in remission and approximately twelve progressed. Samples at response were collected after a median of about 12 months of treatment, with a range of roughly 6 to 40 months. Samples averaged approximately 260,000 productive templates and 94,082 productive rearrangements. Longitudinal samples were available for 26 of the 86 trial participants. Cryopreserved peripheral blood mononuclear cells were obtained before treatment, at response, and at either sustained remission or disease progression. All remission and progressive disease samples were collected while patients were still receiving ibrutinib. Broader findings and caveats from the paper: Public clonotypes were rare and either shrank or stayed stable during treatment, and the rise in clonality at ibrutinib response reflected expansion of private clonotypes. At ibrutinib response clonality went up, during sustained remission it held steady, and at progression it dropped back toward baseline. Baseline clonality was found to be higher than that of age-matched healthy donors and was strongly correlated with circulating CD8+ T-cell counts. Lymph node repertoires were not examined, and the timing of sampling was not matched between patients in sustained remission and those whose disease progressed.

As concerns this clone: Its antigen remains unidentified. Base-call qualities are not available, and no considerably larger clone is one nucleotide away.

Unmatched junction bases come to 5, with V trimmed by 3 bases and J by 4 bases. The cysteine opens and the phenylalanine closes a CDR3 of 15 amino acids. Kept here is only the CDR3 DNA, which spans 45 bases and is read in frame from base 1. CDR1 and CDR2 are drawn from the germline V gene (reference sequence): LNHDA, SQIVND. The sample's time point label is to be understood as: 24 months on ibrutinib. For TCR beta library preparation, about 2 micrograms of genomic DNA were isolated from cryopreserved PBMCs. Longitudinal blood samples from CLL patients on ibrutinib monotherapy were analyzed using high-throughput TCR beta sequencing. The patients took part in an open-label, single-center phase 2 trial of ibrutinib monotherapy. Each clonotype received, on average, about 10x coverage in deep resolution sequencing performed on a MiSeq, where the target depth lay between 1 in 1 million and 1 in 200,000 T cells. TCR beta libraries were generated with the immunoSEQ hsTCRB Kit. The authors processed their data as follows. ImmunoSEQ Data Assistant and ImmunoSEQ Analyzer were used for data analysis, and V, D and J genes were assigned according to IMGT definitions. Clonality, which ranges from 0 to 1, was calculated as one minus the normalized Shannon entropy of productive rearrangement frequencies. Public clonotype analysis was restricted to overrepresented clonotypes comprising at least 0.05% of each patient's repertoire. About a dozen repertoires from age-matched healthy donors, obtained from immuneACCESS, served as clonality controls. The table comes from immuneACCESS by way of TCRdb, which keeps in-frame sequences with V and J called. Part of the clones is missing from these tables; in studies checked, under half for an unresolved V gene and the rest for unknown reasons. That table supplies the V and J calls and clone size; D and trimming were determined from the DNA. The sample table shows 160,000 or so clones, and about four fifths are seen once. The ten largest clones take up roughly 4.6% of the sample.

In this chain, TRBV19 is recombined with TRBJ2-2; the central 7 bases match TRBD1. This clonotype was obtained from a human donor with chronic lymphocytic leukemia. The sequenced sample was PBMCs, obtained after 24 months of ibrutinib treatment. The CDR3 protein: CASSIDRVATGELFF. The nucleotide sequence is given as TGTGCCAGTAGTATTGACAGGGTAGCCACCGGGGAGCTGTTTTTT.